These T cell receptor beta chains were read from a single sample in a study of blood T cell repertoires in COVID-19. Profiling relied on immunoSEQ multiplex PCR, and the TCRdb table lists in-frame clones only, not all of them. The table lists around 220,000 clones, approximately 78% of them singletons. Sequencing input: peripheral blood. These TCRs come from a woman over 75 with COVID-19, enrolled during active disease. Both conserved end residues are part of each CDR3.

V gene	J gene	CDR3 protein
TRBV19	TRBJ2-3	CASSVLAYTDTQYF
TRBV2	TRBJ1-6	CASSVIGRTGIPSPLHF
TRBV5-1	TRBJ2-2	CASSWRTGNTGELFF
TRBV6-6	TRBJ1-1	CASSYPGDTEAFF
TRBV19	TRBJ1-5	CASSIQEGQPQHF
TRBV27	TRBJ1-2	CASSLSGLRGAIDGYTF
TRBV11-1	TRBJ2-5	CASSFRTVQETQYF
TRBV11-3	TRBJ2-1	CASSLASVGYEQFF
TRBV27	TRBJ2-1	CASSRLVFGGGGLNEQFF
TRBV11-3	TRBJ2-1	CASSQLAGSYNEQFF
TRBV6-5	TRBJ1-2	CASRTDRGRGYTF
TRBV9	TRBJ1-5	CASSVEGTGKGPQHF
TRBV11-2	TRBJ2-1	CASSARRWTVNEQFF
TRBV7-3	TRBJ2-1	CASSFGLAPTYNEQFF
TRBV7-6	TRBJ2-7	CASSLGGLVEQYF
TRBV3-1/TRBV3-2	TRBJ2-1	CASSQGGGSSEQFF
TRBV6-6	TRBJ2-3	CASSPSGGGTDTQYF
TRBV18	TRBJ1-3	CASSRGQTNSGNTIYF
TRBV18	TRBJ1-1	CASSPTREWTEAFF
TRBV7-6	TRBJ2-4	CASSANPGLAGGDMYF
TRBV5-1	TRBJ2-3	CASSLGTGSSTDTQYF
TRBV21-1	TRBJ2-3	CASSILAGSDTQYF
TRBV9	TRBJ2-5	CASSTGDSQETQYF
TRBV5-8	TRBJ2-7	CASIPGQGVRGEQYF
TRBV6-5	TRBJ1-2	CASSRQGLRGYGYTF
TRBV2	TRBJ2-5	CASTEGETQYF
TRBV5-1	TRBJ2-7	CASSLDRFGYEQYF
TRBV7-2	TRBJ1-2	CASSLGTGRYGYTF
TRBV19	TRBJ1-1	CASSTTSRGTEAFF
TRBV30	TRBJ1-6	CAWRGGQLNNSPLHF
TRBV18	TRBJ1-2	CASSPGEQAPYGYTF
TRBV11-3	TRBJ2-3	CASSRHLRSTDTQYF
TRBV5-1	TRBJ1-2	CASSFGTVYGYTF
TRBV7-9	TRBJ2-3	CASSLGLPGTDTQYF
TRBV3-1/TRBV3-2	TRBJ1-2	CASRGTGKDYGYTF
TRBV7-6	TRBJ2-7	CASSLATGLLYEQYF
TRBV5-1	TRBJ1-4	CASRATTGNEKLFF
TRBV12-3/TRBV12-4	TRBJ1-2	CASSRTGGDGYTF
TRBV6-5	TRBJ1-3	CASSYSGGVGGNTIYF
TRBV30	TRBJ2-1	CAWSGGSRLAGGFSYNEQFF
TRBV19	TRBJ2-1	CASSIRTSGRGFLEQFF
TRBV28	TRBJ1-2	CATRQVYGYTF
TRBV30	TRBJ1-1	CAWSATGKVNTEAFF
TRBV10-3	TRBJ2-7	CAISVTSGDYEQYF
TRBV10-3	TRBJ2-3	CAISRLAGVTDTQYF
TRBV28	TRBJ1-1	CASSLFRTQNTEAFF
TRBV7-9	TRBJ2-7	CASSLGKTSGGRSYEQYF
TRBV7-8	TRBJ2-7	CASGGGRAYEQYF
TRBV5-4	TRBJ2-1	CASKLAGGQAEQFF